Each of the 7 T cell receptor beta chains below was sequenced from the same sample in a study of blood T cell repertoires in COVID-19. The table came from immunoSEQ multiplex PCR; TCRdb's copy has only in-frame clones and leaves some out. This table holds just under 250,000 clones, roughly 91% found once. The sample consisted of PBMCs or T cells enriched from blood (not recorded which). The origin of the receptors is a woman between 25 and 40 years old who had recovered from COVID-19.

The rearrangement uses TRBV11-2 and TRBJ1-1, with TRBD1 as a possible D gene (6 bases). V was shortened by 2 bases and J by 1 base, with 8 bases between the two germline ends. Germline V gives CDR1 SGHAT, CDR2 FQNNGV. The CDR3 length is 14 residues. CDR3 residues: CASSLTDRNTEAFF. The CDR3 DNA sequence: TGTGCCAGCAGCTTAACGGACAGGAACACTGAAGCTTTCTTT.

The chain combines TRBV18 with TRBJ1-2; 7 nucleotides match TRBD1. V was pared by 5 bases and J by 6 bases, with 9 bases of the junction left unmatched. The germline V gene has CDR1 KGHSH and CDR2 LQKENI. The CDR3 length is 14 residues. CDR3 region: CASSSDRRSDGYTF. In DNA, the CDR3 is TGTGCCAGCTCATCGGACAGGAGGAGCGATGGCTACACCTTC.

V and J are TRBV30 and TRBJ1-1, with D maybe TRBD1 (6 bases). V lost 2 bases and J 4 bases, leaving 8 bases between the germline ends. CDR1 GTSNPN and CDR2 SVGIG come from the germline V gene (reference sequence). CDR3 length: 12 amino acids. The CDR3 DNA reads as TGTGCCTGGAGTAGGACAGCCACTGAAGCTTTCTTT. Amino acids: CAWSRTATEAFF.

This clone was found once. V and J are TRBV5-1 and TRBJ1-1; a possible D gene is TRBD1 (5 bases). V shed 7 bases and J shed 4 bases, with 17 bases lying between them. The length of the CDR3 is 14 residues. The V gene's germline CDR1 is SGHRS and CDR2 YFSETQ. The DNA of the CDR3 is TGCGCCAGCGGCTGGGGGGAGACCGCCACTGAAGCTTTCTTT. It codes for CASGWGETATEAFF.

V usage is TRBV6-6 and J usage is TRBJ1-2; D is undetermined. Deletions cut 7 bases from V and 1 base from J, with 10 bases between. The length of the CDR3 is 13 residues. The germline V gene encodes CDR1 MNHNY and CDR2 SVGAGI (reference sequence). The CDR3 DNA reads as TGTGCCAGCAACCCAGGCAATAACTATGGCTACACCTTC. This codes for CASNPGNNYGYTF.

This clone was found once. V gene TRBV15 combines with J gene TRBJ2-1, with TRBD2 as a possible D gene (7 bases). V gave up 3 bases and J gave up 4 bases, with 13 bases separating them. Germline CDR1 is LNHNV and CDR2 is YYDKDF (reference sequence). The CDR3 length is 15 residues. CDR3 protein: CATSRRGGAYNEQFF. For the CDR3, the DNA is TGTGCCACCAGCAGGAGAGGGGGGGCGTACAATGAGCAGTTCTTC.

The V call is TRBV9, the J call TRBJ2-5; no clear D gene. Looked up from germline, CDR1 is SGDLS and CDR2 is YYNGEE. V lost 2 bases to trimming and J lost 0 bases, with 8 bases between them. This CDR3 has 14 amino acids. The CDR3, as DNA: TGTGCCAGCAGCGTGGCCGACTACCAAGAGACCCAGTACTTC. It codes for CASSVADYQETQYF.